Presented here are 13 T cell receptor beta chains from one specimen sequenced in a study of blood T cell repertoires in COVID-19. The data were produced by immunoSEQ multiplex PCR, yet TCRdb's version contains in-frame clones alone and is incomplete. This table holds 250,000 or so clones, about 82% found once. Sequencing used peripheral blood. Source of these receptors: a woman in her sixties or seventies with active or convalescent COVID-19.

The chain is built from TRBV28 and TRBJ1-1, with 7 bases fitting TRBD1. Losses at the gene ends were 5 bases for V and 5 bases for J; bases not matched to a gene: 14. The CDR3 runs to 16 residues. Germline V gives CDR1 MDHEN, CDR2 SYDVKM. The CDR3 DNA reads as TGTGCCAGCAGTAACCGGGACAGAGGATTGGGGACTGAAGCTTTCTTT. Translating it yields CASSNRDRGLGTEAFF.

The rearrangement uses TRBV27 and TRBJ1-2, with D maybe TRBD1 (5 bases). CDR1 MNHEY and CDR2 SMNVEV come from the germline V gene (reference sequence). The CDR3 extends over 15 amino acids. Between the trimmed V and J ends, which lost 6 bases and 0 bases, there was a span of 14 bases. DNA for the CDR3: TGTGCCAGCAGGATCGGACAATCGACTAACTATGGCTACACCTTC. Protein sequence: CASRIGQSTNYGYTF.

The CDR3 DNA reads TGTGCCAGCAGCCAAGACAGGGAGGGTGGAAACACCATATATTTT. It codes for CASSQDREGGNTIYF. This sequence joins TRBV3-1 (or the pseudogene TRBV3-2) and TRBJ1-3, with D possibly TRBD1 on 5 matching bases. Trimming stripped 0 bases from V and 3 bases from J, with 9 bases between. CDR3 size: 15 residues. Germline V lookup: CDR1 LGHDT, CDR2 YNNKEL (reference sequence).

The table lists this clone with a count of one. The CDR3 spells CASSRGASGVGELFF. The CDR3 nucleotides read TGTGCCAGCAGCCGTGGGGCTAGCGGGGTGGGGGAGCTGTTTTTT. This chain joins TRBV11-2 and TRBJ2-2, with 9 positions matching TRBD2. V trimming: 5 bases; J trimming: 8 bases; junction bases outside the gene matches: 9. The CDR3 is made up of 15 amino acids. CDR1 is SGHAT, CDR2 FQNNGV, per germline.

The chain links TRBV5-6 to TRBJ2-4, with 8 bases fitting TRBD2. Germline-derived CDR1 and CDR2 are SGHDT and YYEEEE. The CDR3 length is 18 residues. The junction had 12 bases not matched to a gene; V was cut back by 2 bases and J by 2 bases. This chain's CDR3 is CASSFGLGSGGSKNIQYF. Written as DNA, the CDR3 is TGTGCCAGCAGCTTCGGTCTGGGAAGCGGGGGTTCCAAAAACATTCAGTACTTC.

V is TRBV18 and J is TRBJ2-3, with D unresolved. The ends were cut back, 2 bases at V and 0 bases at J, with 3 bases in the middle. Germline V gene lookup returns CDR1 KGHSH and CDR2 LQKENI. This CDR3 is built from 13 residues. The CDR3 is CASSPSSTDTQYF. In DNA form, the CDR3 reads TGTGCCAGCTCACCATCTAGCACAGATACGCAGTATTTT.

J is TRBJ2-7 and V is TRBV18, with a weak D call TRBD2 (5 bases). CDR1 is KGHSH and CDR2 is LQKENI in the germline V gene. This CDR3 has 15 residues. V was trimmed by 0 bases and J by 4 bases, leaving 13 bases between them. The CDR3 DNA reads as TGTGCCAGCTCACCACCAGGGCGGGCGAAGTACGAGCAGTACTTC. It specifies CASSPPGRAKYEQYF.

The rearrangement joins TRBV2 to TRBJ1-6, with a possible D match to TRBD1 (6 bases). CDR1 and CDR2 from the germline V gene are SNHLY and FYNNEI. The CDR3 has 14 residues. The germline V and J ends were trimmed by 7 bases and 7 bases, with 14 bases remaining between them. DNA for the CDR3: TGTGCCAGCACCGGAAGGGGGGGCAATTCACCCCTCCACTTT. This codes for CASTGRGGNSPLHF.

This chain links TRBV5-1 with TRBJ2-5, with 8 bases matching TRBD2. CDR3 size: 14 residues. The ends lost 10 bases at V and 5 bases at J; junction bases unmatched: 13. Germline values: CDR1 SGHRS, CDR2 YFSETQ. This CDR3 reads CASTPAGGFETQYF. The CDR3 nucleotides are TGCGCCTCCACCCCGGCGGGGGGTTTTGAGACCCAGTACTTC.

The chain has TRBV2 and TRBJ2-1, with 16 bases lining up with TRBD2. This CDR3 has 14 amino acids. Unmatched junction bases numbered 3, after V lost 8 bases and J lost 8 bases. Germline V gene sequence: CDR1 SNHLY, CDR2 FYNNEI. The CDR3 sequence is CASGTSGGAYEQFF. Written as DNA, the CDR3 is TGTGCCAGCGGGACTAGCGGGGGGGCCTATGAGCAGTTCTTC.

This clone was observed at least ten times. The gene calls are TRBV9 and TRBJ1-6; D not certain. With 0 bases removed from V and 3 bases from J, the gap between germline ends came to 16 bases. The CDR3 consists of 18 residues. In germline, CDR1 is SGDLS, CDR2 YYNGEE. CDR3 sequence: CASSVVLWAELYNSPLHF. CDR3 nucleotide sequence: TGTGCCAGCAGCGTAGTATTATGGGCAGAACTCTATAATTCACCCCTCCACTTT.

The chain employs TRBV2 and TRBJ1-5; 7 bases are a match to TRBD1. The germline CDR1 and CDR2 sequences are SNHLY and FYNNEI. The V gene end was trimmed by 6 bases and the J gene end by 6 bases; junction bases not matched to a gene: 5. The CDR3 is made up of 13 amino acids. In DNA form, the CDR3 reads TGTGCCAGCAGAGTGGGACAGCCTCAGCCCCAGCATTTT. Protein: CASRVGQPQPQHF.

The chain has TRBV7-8 and TRBJ1-1; 9 bases match TRBD1. The germline CDR1 and CDR2 sequences are SGHVS and FQNEAQ. V lost 3 bases and J lost 5; bases outside the gene matches: 4. This CDR3 region has 14 residues. The CDR3 spells CASSLDRGRTEAFF. The CDR3 DNA reads as TGTGCCAGCAGCTTGGACAGGGGTAGAACTGAAGCTTTCTTT.